One sample yielded the 16 T cell receptor beta chains listed below, sequenced in a study of shared clonotypes between healthy human individuals. Sequencing was performed with immunoSEQ multiplex PCR; in TCRdb, only in-frame clones are kept and a portion is missing. The sample carries some 500,000 clones, about 96% recorded once. Sequenced: naive CD4+ T cells sorted from blood. The subset was: CD45RA+ positively selected. Receptor source: a woman in her twenties or thirties in good health.

This chain uses TRBV7-2 with TRBJ2-7; D gene uncertain. Germline CDR1 and CDR2: SGHTA and FQGNSA. This CDR3 contains 14 residues. Between the trimmed V and J ends, which lost 5 bases and 0 bases, there was a span of 11 bases. The CDR3 loop reads CASSPGRSSYEQYF. CDR3 nucleotides: TGTGCCAGCAGCCCCGGCAGGAGCTCCTACGAGCAGTACTTC.

V is TRBV13 and J is TRBJ2-1, with 10 bases identical to TRBD2. The CDR3 sequence is 15 residues long. The V segment lost 6 bases and the J segment 4 bases; nucleotides outside the gene matches: 6. Germline assignment: CDR1 PRHDT and CDR2 FYEKMQ (reference sequence). CDR3 in amino acids: CASRELAGGYNEQFF. The CDR3 bases are TGTGCCAGCAGGGAGTTAGCGGGGGGATACAATGAGCAGTTCTTC.

The count of this clone is one. The chain is built from TRBV6-5 and TRBJ2-7; tentative D call: TRBD1 (5 bases). Trimming cost V 6 bases and J 2 bases, with 17 bases left between them. Germline V gene data show CDR1 as MNHEY and CDR2 as SVGAGI. The CDR3 runs 15 residues. The CDR3: CASSYARAGTYEQYF. The CDR3 coding sequence is TGTGCCAGCAGCTACGCCAGGGCAGGGACCTACGAGCAGTACTTC.

This chain links TRBV5-8 with TRBJ2-3; possible D gene TRBD2, 6 bases. CDR1 and CDR2 (germline): SGHTS, YDEGEE. The CDR3 totals 17 residues. With 6 bases removed from V and 5 bases from J, the gap between germline ends came to 25 bases. This CDR3 reads CASTSRRDSLRGDTQYF. Written as DNA, the CDR3 is TGTGCCAGCACATCGCGGAGGGACTCCCTCCGAGGAGATACGCAGTATTTT.

The gene calls are TRBV5-1 and TRBJ2-5; D not certain. The germline gives CDR1 SGHRS, CDR2 YFSETQ. The V end lost 0 bases, the J end lost 0 bases, and 3 bases lay between the germline ends. The CDR3 has 13 residues. Written as DNA, the CDR3 is TGCGCCAGCAGCTTGGACAACCAAGAGACCCAGTACTTC. It specifies CASSLDNQETQYF. The complete variable domain, with remaining parts taken from reference TRBV5-1 and TRBJ2-5, reads KAGVTQTPRYLIKTRGQQVTLSCSPISGHRSVSWYQQTPGQGLQFLFEYFSETQRNKGNFPGRFSGRQFSNSRSEMNVSTLELGDSALYLCASSLDNQETQYFGPGTRLLVL.

Comments on this clone: Other DNA sequences within the sample encode an identical CDR3. The gene calls are TRBV14 and TRBJ2-2; D unresolved. CDR1 SGHDN and CDR2 FVKESK come from the germline V gene. This CDR3 contains 14 residues. With 4 bases removed from V and 1 base from J, the gap between germline ends came to 7 bases. CDR3 protein: CASSRRQNTGELFF. CDR3 in DNA: TGTGCCAGCAGCCGGCGACAGAACACCGGGGAGCTGTTTTTT.

The chain has TRBV5-1 and TRBJ2-5; D is possibly TRBD1 or TRBD2 (5 bases each). CDR1 is SGHRS, CDR2 YFSETQ, per germline. Deletions cut 4 bases from V and 2 bases from J, with 15 bases between. The CDR3 is 15 amino acids. In nucleotides, the CDR3 is TGCGCCAGCAGCCTTGGTTCGGGACCACAAGAGACCCAGTACTTC. Residues: CASSLGSGPQETQYF.

This sequence joins TRBV5-4 and TRBJ1-4; D not resolved. The CDR3 has 14 residues. Deletions cut 5 bases from V and 1 base from J, with 9 bases between. Germline assignment: CDR1 SGHNT and CDR2 YYREEE (reference sequence). The CDR3 sequence is CASRPQLTNEKLFF. In DNA form, the CDR3 reads TGTGCCAGCAGGCCTCAGCTAACTAATGAAAAACTGTTTTTT.

The genes are TRBV7-9 and TRBJ2-7; TRBD2 matches 9 bases. Trimming at V came to 4 bases and at J to 1 base, leaving 5 bases not matched to a gene. Germline V gene lookup returns CDR1 SEHNR and CDR2 FQNEAQ (reference sequence). The CDR3 spans 15 residues. CDR3 residues: CASSSGLARSYEQYF. The CDR3 DNA follows: TGTGCCAGCAGCTCCGGACTAGCGAGGTCCTACGAGCAGTACTTC. The variable domain in full, completed from reference TRBV7-9 and TRBJ2-7, reads DTGVSQNPRHKITKRGQNVTFRCDPISEHNRLYWYRQTLGQGPEFLTYFQNEAQLEKSRLLSDRFSAERPKGSFSTLEIQRTEQGDSAMYLCASSSGLARSYEQYFGPGTRLTVT.

The chain recombines TRBV27 with TRBJ1-3; TRBD1 agrees at 10 bases. CDR3 size: 13 residues. Unmatched junction bases numbered 2, after V lost 6 bases and J lost 6 bases. The germline CDR1 and CDR2 sequences are MNHEY and SMNVEV (reference sequence). CDR3 sequence (DNA): TGTGCCAGCAGCGGGACAGGGGAAAACACCATATATTTT. Protein sequence: CASSGTGENTIYF.

This rearrangement joins TRBV11-1 to TRBJ2-3; D unresolved. The CDR3 consists of 13 residues. Trimming shortened V by 1 base and J by 3 bases, and 5 bases separated the two germline ends. CDR1 and CDR2 from the germline V gene are SGHAT and FQDESV (reference sequence). CDR3 in DNA: TGTGCCAGCAGCTTAGGCCAGACAGATACGCAGTATTTT. Residues: CASSLGQTDTQYF.

The rearrangement joins TRBV28 to TRBJ2-1; the match to TRBD2 covers 9 bases. CDR3 length equals 17 residues. Looked up from germline, CDR1 is MDHEN and CDR2 is SYDVKM. The ends lost 5 bases at V and 0 bases at J; junction bases unmatched: 8. The DNA for the CDR3 is TGTGCCAGCAGTCCTTCCCGGACTAGCGACTCCTACAATGAGCAGTTCTTC. This codes for CASSPSRTSDSYNEQFF.

This rearrangement joins TRBV27 to TRBJ1-1; 7 nucleotides align to TRBD1. The CDR3 length is 13 residues. Germline V gives CDR1 MNHEY, CDR2 SMNVEV (reference sequence). V lost 3 bases to trimming and J lost 5 bases; unmatched junction nucleotides: 3. In nucleotides, the CDR3 is TGTGCCAGCAGTTTTCAGGGGGGAACTGAAGCTTTCTTT. It translates to CASSFQGGTEAFF.

The count of this clone is one. The DNA for the CDR3 is TGTGCCAGCAGTGCCCCGAGGGTCCCCTACGAGCAGTACTTC. It translates to CASSAPRVPYEQYF. The rearrangement joins TRBV25-1 to TRBJ2-7; perhaps TRBD2 as D (5 bases). The CDR3 contains 14 residues. The germline V and J ends were trimmed by 4 bases and 2 bases, with 12 bases remaining between them. Germline values: CDR1 MGHDK, CDR2 SYGVNS.

The gene calls are TRBV28 and TRBJ2-6; D is uncertain. CDR1 and CDR2 from the germline V gene are MDHEN and SYDVKM. V was trimmed by 4 bases and J by 1 base, leaving 8 bases between them. The CDR3 contains 15 residues. The CDR3 coding sequence is TGTGCCAGCAGTTCTGGACGGTCTGGGGCCAACGTCCTGACTTTC. It specifies CASSSGRSGANVLTF.

V usage is TRBV5-4 and J usage is TRBJ2-5, with TRBD1 matching over 9 bases. The DNA end is more similar to TRBJ2-7, so the J call may be wrong. The CDR3 length is 15 residues. Germline V CDR1 and CDR2: SGHNT, YYREEE (reference sequence). CDR3 amino acids: CASSRGTGRPYEQYF. Here the CDR3 DNA reads TGTGCCAGCAGCAGAGGGACAGGGCGCCCCTACGAGCAGTACTTC.